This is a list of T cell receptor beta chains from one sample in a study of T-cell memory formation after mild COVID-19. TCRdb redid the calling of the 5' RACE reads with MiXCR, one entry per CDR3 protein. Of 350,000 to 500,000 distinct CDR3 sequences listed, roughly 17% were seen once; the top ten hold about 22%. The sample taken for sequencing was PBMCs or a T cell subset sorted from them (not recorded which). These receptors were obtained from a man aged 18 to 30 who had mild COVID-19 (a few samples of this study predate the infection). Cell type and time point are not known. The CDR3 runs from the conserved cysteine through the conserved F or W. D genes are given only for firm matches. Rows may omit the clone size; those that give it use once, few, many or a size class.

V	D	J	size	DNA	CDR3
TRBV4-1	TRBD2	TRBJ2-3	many	TGCGCCAGCAGCCTACTAGCGGGGGAGGATACGCAGTATTTT	CASSLLAGEDTQYF
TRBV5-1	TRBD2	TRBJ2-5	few	TGCGCCAGCACCAATCTAGCGGGGGTTCTGGAGACCCAGTACTTC	CASTNLAGVLETQYF
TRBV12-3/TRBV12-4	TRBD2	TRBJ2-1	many	TGTGCCAGCAGTAACAACCGGGGGGGCGGGTCTTATGAGCAGTTCTTC	CASSNNRGGGSYEQFF
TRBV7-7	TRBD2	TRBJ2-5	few	TGTGCCAGCAGCCGGACTAGCGGGGGGGCCTCAGAGACCCAGTACTTC	CASSRTSGGASETQYF
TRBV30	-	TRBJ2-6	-	TGTGCCTGGAGGTGGTGGGCAGGGGCCAACGTCCTGACTTTC	CAWRWWAGANVLTF
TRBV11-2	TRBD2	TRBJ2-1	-	TGTGCCAGCAGCACTAGCGGGGGGGCCTCTGAGCAGTTCTTC	CASSTSGGASEQFF
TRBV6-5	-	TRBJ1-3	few	TGTGCCAGCAGTTACCTGGAGGAGTACTTCTCTGGAAACACCATATATTTT	CASSYLEEYFSGNTIYF
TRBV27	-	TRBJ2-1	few	TGTGCCAGCAGTATGGGCGGGATTTGGGGTGATGGCTCCTACAATGAGCAGTTCTTC	CASSMGGIWGDGSYNEQFF
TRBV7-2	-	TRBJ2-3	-	TGTGCCAGCAGCTTCGGTGGGCGGAGCACAGATACGCAGTATTTT	CASSFGGRSTDTQYF
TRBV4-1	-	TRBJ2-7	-	TGCGCCACCGCGGCGTCCTCCTCCTACGAGCAGTACTTC	CATAASSSYEQYF
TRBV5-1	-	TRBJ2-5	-	TGCGCCAGCAGCTTGGAAGGGACTCAGGCCCAGTACTTC	CASSLEGTQAQYF
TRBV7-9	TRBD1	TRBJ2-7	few	TGTGCCAGCAGCCCCGGTCGGGACAGGGCAGATTTC	CASSPGRDRADF
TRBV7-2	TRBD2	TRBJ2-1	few	TGTGCCAGCAGCTTGCGACTAGCGGGGGGGCATAATGAGCAGTTCTTC	CASSLRLAGGHNEQFF
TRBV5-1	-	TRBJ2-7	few	TGCGCCAGCAGCTGGGGGGTGGGTTACGAGCAGTACTTC	CASSWGVGYEQYF
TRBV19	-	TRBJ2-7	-	TGTGCCAGTAGTATATTTAGTGGCCACGAGCAGTACTTC	CASSIFSGHEQYF
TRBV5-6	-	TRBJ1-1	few	TGTGCCAGCAGCTTGGCCCGGGGCAGCACTGAAGCTTTCTTT	CASSLARGSTEAFF
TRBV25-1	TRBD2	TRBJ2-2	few	TGTGCCAGCAGTTCCTCCGGGACTAGCGGGGGGGTAGGCGGGGAGCTGTTTTTT	CASSSSGTSGGVGGELFF
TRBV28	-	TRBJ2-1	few	TGTGCCAGCAGTTTGGTGGCACATGAGCAGTTCTTC	CASSLVAHEQFF
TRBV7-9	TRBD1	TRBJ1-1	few	TGTGCCAGCAGCCCGTTCAAGGGGACAGGCGCATATCTGGACACTGAAGCTTTCTTT	CASSPFKGTGAYLDTEAFF
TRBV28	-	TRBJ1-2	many	TGTGCCAGCAGTTTATCGAATGCGGATGGCTACACCTTC	CASSLSNADGYTF
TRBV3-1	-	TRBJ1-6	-	TGTGCCAGCAGCCAAATCAGCGGCGATTCACCCCTCCACTTT	CASSQISGDSPLHF
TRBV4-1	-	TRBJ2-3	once	TGCGCCAGCAGCCAACCCCTAGCTTATACGCAGTATTTT	CASSQPLAYTQYF
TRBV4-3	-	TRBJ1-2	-	TGCGCCAGCAGCCAAGATGTTTCCTATGGCTACACCTTC	CASSQDVSYGYTF
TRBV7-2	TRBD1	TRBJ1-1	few	TGTGCCAGCAGCCTTAGGGACAGTAGTAACACTGAAGCTTTCTTT	CASSLRDSSNTEAFF
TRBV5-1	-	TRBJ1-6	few	TGCGCCAGCCGCCATAGCGGGGAAAATTCACCCCTCCACTTT	CASRHSGENSPLHF
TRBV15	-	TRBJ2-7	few	TGTGCCACCAGCAGAGATTCGGGGTCCTACGAGCAGTACTTC	CATSRDSGSYEQYF
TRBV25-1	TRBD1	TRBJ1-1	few	TGTGCCAGCAGTCCCCGCAGGGGGTCGGGCACTGAAGCTTTCTTT	CASSPRRGSGTEAFF
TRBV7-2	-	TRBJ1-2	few	TGTGCCAGCAGCTTCTACAGAGATGGCTACACCTTC	CASSFYRDGYTF
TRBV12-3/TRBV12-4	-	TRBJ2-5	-	TGTGCCAGCACCCTAAAAGAGACCCAGTACTTC	CASTLKETQYF
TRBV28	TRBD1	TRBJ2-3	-	TGTGCCAGCAGTCCGACAGGGGTCCTAGATACGCAGTATTTT	CASSPTGVLDTQYF
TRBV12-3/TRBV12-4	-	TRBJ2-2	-	TGTGCCAGCAGTTCTCGAGACACCGGGGAGCTGTTTTTT	CASSSRDTGELFF
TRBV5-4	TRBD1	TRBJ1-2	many	TGTGCCAGCAGCCCGGACCAAGGGGGCGCGGGTGGCTACACCTTC	CASSPDQGGAGGYTF
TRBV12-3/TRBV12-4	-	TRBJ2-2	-	TGTGCCAGCAGCAGTGATGGGGGGCCGCGTACCGGGGAGCTGTTTTTT	CASSSDGGPRTGELFF
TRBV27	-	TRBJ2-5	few	TGTGCCAGCAGATCGGGCGGGGCAGCCCAAGAGACCCAGTACTTC	CASRSGGAAQETQYF
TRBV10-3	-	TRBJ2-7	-	TGTGCCACCGACGACGGAGACTACGAGCAGTACTTC	CATDDGDYEQYF
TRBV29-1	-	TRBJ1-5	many	TGCAGCGTTGGTGATGGGTTGCTCGGCAATCAGCCCCAGCATTTT	CSVGDGLLGNQPQHF
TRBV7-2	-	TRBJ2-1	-	TGTGCCAGCAGAGCAGGCTACAATGAGCAGTTCTTC	CASRAGYNEQFF
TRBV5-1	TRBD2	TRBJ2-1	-	TGCGCCAGCAGCTTGGGGACTAGCGGGGGGTCTGAGCAGTTCTTC	CASSLGTSGGSEQFF
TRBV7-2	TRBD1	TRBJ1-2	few	TGTGCCAGCAGCTTTCAGGGGGCGATCGGAAACTATGGCTACACCTTC	CASSFQGAIGNYGYTF
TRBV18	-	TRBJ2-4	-	TGTGCCAGCTCACCACGGCCTAGCGCTGCCAAAAACATTCAGTACTTC	CASSPRPSAAKNIQYF
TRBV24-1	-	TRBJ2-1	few	TGTGCCACCAGCTATGTGGGGGGTTCTAATGAGCAGTTCTTC	CATSYVGGSNEQFF
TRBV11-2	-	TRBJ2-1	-	TGTGCCAGCAGCTTAGATTACGCGGGTGAGCAGTTCTTC	CASSLDYAGEQFF
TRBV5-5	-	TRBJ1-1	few	TGTGCCAGCAGCTTGGTCGGGGGAAGTTCCACTGAAGCTTTCTTT	CASSLVGGSSTEAFF
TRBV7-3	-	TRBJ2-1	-	TGTGCCACCCTTCCACCAGCCAGGGAGGCCAACAATGAGCAGTTCTTC	CATLPPAREANNEQFF
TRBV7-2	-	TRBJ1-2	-	TGTGCCAGCAGCCCCGCTTCGGGGTATGGCTACACCTTC	CASSPASGYGYTF
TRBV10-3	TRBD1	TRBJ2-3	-	TGTGCCATCAGTGAGTCGGGACAGGGAACAGATACGCAGTATTTT	CAISESGQGTDTQYF
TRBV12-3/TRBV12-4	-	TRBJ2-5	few	TGTGCCAGCACTTTGGGGACAAGGGGAGAGACCCAGTACTTC	CASTLGTRGETQYF
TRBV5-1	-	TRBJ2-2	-	TGCGACAGCAGCTTCGGCTCGGATACCGGGGAGCTGTTTTTT	CDSSFGSDTGELFF
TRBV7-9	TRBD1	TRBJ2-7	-	TGTGCCAGCAGCTTAGCGGGGACAGGAGATTACTACGAGCAGTACTTC	CASSLAGTGDYYEQYF
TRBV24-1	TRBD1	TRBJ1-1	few	TGTGCCACCAGTGATCTTGACAGGGCGAACACTGAAGCTTTCTTT	CATSDLDRANTEAFF
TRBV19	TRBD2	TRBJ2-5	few	TGTGCCAGTAGGAATAAAATAGCGGGCCAAGAGACCCAGTACTTC	CASRNKIAGQETQYF
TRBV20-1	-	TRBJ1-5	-	TGCAGTGCTAGGTTTGCGGGGGGGATCAATCAGCCCCAGCATTTT	CSARFAGGINQPQHF
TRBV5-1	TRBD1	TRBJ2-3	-	TGCGCCAGCAGCTTGTCTCACAGGGGTCCGACGCAGTATTTT	CASSLSHRGPTQYF
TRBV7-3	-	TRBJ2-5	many	TGTGCCAGCAGCTTAGATCGGGGTAAAGAGACCCAGTACTTC	CASSLDRGKETQYF